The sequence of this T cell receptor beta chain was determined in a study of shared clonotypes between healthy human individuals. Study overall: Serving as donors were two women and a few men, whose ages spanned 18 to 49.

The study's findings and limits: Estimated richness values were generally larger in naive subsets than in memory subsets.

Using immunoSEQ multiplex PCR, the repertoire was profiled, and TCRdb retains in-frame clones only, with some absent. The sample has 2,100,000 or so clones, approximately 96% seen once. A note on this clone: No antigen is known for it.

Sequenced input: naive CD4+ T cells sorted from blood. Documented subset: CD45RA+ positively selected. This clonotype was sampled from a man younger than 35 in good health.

This CDR3 is CASSLGQGFDEQFF. The DNA of the CDR3 is TGTGCCAGCAGTTTGGGACAGGGGTTCGATGAGCAGTTCTTC. The chain couples TRBV11-2 to TRBJ2-1; the match to TRBD1 covers 10 bases. CDR1 and CDR2 (germline): SGHAT, FQNNGV. V lost 6 bases and J lost 8; bases outside the gene matches: 7. CDR3 length: 14 amino acids.